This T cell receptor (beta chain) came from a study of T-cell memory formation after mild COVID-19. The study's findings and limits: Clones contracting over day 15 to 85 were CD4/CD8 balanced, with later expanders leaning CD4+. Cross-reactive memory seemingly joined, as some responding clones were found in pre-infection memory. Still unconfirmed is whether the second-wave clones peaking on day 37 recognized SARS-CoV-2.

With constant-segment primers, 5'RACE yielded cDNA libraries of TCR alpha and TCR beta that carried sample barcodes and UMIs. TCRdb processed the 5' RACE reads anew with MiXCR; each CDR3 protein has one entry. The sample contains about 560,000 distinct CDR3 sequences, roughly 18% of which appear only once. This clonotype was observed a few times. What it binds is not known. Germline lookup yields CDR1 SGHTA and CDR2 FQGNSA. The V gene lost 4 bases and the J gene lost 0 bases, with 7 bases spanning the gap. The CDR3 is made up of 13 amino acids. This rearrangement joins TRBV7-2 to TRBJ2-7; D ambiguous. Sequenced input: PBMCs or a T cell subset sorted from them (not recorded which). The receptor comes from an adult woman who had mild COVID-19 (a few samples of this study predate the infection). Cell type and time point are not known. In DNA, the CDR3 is TGTGCCAGCAGCTCCCTACTCTCCTACGAGCAGTACTTC. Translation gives CASSSLLSYEQYF.